The clone carrying this T cell receptor beta chain was picked up many times. The germline gives CDR1 DFQATT, CDR2 SNEGSKA (reference sequence). CDR3 length equals 13 residues. J gave up 8 bases and V 6 bases, and 12 bases lay outside the gene matches. TCRdb independently ran MiXCR on the RT-PCR reads; one entry per CDR3 protein. The table lists almost 700,000 distinct CDR3 sequences, 12% to 15% of them singletons, with roughly 3.9% in the top ten. The rearrangement uses TRBV20-1 and TRBJ1-2, with TRBD1 identical over 7 bases. The sequenced sample was memory CD4+ T cells from blood. This clonotype was sampled from a female donor in good health, serving as a healthy control. The CDR3 DNA is TGCAGTGCGGCACGGGGACAGATGGGAGGCTACACCTTC. The encoded protein is CSAARGQMGGYTF.